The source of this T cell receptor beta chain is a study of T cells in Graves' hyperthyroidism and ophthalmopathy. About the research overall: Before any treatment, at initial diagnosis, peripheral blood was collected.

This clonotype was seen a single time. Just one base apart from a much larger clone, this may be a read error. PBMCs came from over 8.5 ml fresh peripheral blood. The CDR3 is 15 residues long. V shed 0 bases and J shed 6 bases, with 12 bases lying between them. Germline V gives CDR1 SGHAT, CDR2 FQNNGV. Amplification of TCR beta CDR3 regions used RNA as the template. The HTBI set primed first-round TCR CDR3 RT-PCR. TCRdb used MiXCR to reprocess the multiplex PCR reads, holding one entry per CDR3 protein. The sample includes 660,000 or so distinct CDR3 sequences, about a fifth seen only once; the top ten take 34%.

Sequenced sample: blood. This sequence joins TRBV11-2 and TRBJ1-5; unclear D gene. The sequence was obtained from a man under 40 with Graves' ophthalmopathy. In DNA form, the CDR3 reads TGTGCCAGCAGCTTAGATGGTGCCGAGATTCAGCCCCAGCATTTT. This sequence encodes CASSLDGAEIQPQHF.